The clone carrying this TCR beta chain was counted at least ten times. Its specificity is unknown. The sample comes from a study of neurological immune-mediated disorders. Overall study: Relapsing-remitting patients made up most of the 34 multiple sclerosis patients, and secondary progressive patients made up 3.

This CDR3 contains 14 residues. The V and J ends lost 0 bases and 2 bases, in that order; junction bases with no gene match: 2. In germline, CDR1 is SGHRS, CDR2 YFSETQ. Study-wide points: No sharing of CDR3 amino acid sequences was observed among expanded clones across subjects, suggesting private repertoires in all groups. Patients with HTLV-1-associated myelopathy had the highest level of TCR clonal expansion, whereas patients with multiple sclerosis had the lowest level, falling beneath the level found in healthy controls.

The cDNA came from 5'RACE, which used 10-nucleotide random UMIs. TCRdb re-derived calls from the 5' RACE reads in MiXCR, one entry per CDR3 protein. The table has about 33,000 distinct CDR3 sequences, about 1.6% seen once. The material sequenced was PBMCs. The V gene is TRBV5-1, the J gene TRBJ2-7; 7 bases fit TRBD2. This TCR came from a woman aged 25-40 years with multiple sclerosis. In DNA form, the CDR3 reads TGCGCCAGCAGCTTGGAAGCGGGAACCTACGAGCAGTACTTC. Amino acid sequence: CASSLEAGTYEQYF. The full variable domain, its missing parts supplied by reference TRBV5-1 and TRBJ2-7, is KAGVTQTPRYLIKTRGQQVTLSCSPISGHRSVSWYQQTPGQGLQFLFEYFSETQRNKGNFPGRFSGRQFSNSRSEMNVSTLELGDSALYLCASSLEAGTYEQYFGPGTRLTVT.